This T cell receptor beta chain was retrieved from a study of shared clonotypes between healthy human individuals. The overall study: Donors had three CD4 naive, three CD4 memory, two CD8 naive and one CD8 memory plate apiece.

The genomic DNA of each subset was split evenly across several immunoSEQ plates. Using approximately 190 ng DNA, tens of thousands of T cell genomes, the sorted-subset replicate PCRs were run. The assay was immunoSEQ multiplex PCR, and TCRdb's table has in-frame clones only and misses some. Of some 690,000 clones listed, 90% were seen once; the top ten hold 30% to 40%. Germline V lookup: CDR1 LNHDA, CDR2 SQIVND (reference sequence). This CDR3 region has 14 residues. V lost 9 bases, J lost 7 bases, and 19 bases lay in between. Material: memory CD8+ T cells from PBMCs. Subset indicated: CD45RO+ cells pooled with CCR7-negative TemRA cells. This TCR derives from a man aged 18-30 years in good health. Some clones in this sample may be carry-over from other donors' samples. The chain employs TRBV19 and TRBJ1-5, with D perhaps matching TRBD1 (5 bases). The CDR3 spells CASTDLGGGQPQHF. The CDR3 bases are TGTGCCAGCACGGACCTCGGGGGGGGACAGCCCCAGCATTTT.